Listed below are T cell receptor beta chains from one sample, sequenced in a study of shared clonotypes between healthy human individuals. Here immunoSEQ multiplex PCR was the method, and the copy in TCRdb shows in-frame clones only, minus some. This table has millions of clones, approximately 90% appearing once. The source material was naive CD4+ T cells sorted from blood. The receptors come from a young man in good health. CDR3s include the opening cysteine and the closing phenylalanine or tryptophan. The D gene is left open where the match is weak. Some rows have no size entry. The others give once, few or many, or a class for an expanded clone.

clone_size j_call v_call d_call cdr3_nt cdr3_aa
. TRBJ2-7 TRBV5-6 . TGTGCCAGCGGAGGGGTGTCGGTGCCCTACGAGCAGTACTTC CASGGVSVPYEQYF
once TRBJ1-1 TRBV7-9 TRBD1 TGTGCCAGCAGCCCCCCATGGACAGGGATCACTGAAGCTTTCTTT CASSPPWTGITEAFF
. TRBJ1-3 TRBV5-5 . TGTGCCAGCAGCTTGGCTTCCGGAAACACCATATATTTT CASSLASGNTIYF
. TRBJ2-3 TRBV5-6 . TGTGCCAGCAGCTTGGGGACGATAAGCACAGATACGCAGTATTTT CASSLGTISTDTQYF
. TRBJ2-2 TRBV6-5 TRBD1 TGTGCCAGCAGTAGAGGGGACAGTAACACCGGGGAGCTGTTTTTT CASSRGDSNTGELFF
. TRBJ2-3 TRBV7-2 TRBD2 TGTGCCAGCAGCTTGACTAGCGGGGTTAAGGGGGATACGCAGTATTTT CASSLTSGVKGDTQYF
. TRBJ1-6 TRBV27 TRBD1 TGTGCCAGCAACCCGGGACAGTATAATTCACCCCTCCACTTT CASNPGQYNSPLHF
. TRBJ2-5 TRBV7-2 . TGTGCCAGCAGCTTGCGAGGACACCAAGAGACCCAGTACTTC CASSLRGHQETQYF
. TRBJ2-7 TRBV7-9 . TGTGCCAGCAGCTTAGTTCAGGGAAGCTCCTACGAGCAGTACTTC CASSLVQGSSYEQYF
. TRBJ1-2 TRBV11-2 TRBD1 TGTGCCAGCAGCACGCAGGACAGGCGGACTAACTATGGCTACACCTTC CASSTQDRRTNYGYTF
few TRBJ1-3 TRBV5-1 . TGCGCCAGCCTCTCTGGAAACACCATATATTTT CASLSGNTIYF
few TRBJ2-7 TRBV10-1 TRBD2 TGCGCCAGCAGTGTTAGCGGGGGCGAGCAGTACTTC CASSVSGGEQYF
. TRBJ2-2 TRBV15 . TGTGCCACCAGCACCGGGGGTAAGGGCACCGGGGAGCTGTTTTTT CATSTGGKGTGELFF
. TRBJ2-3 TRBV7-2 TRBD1 TGTGCCAGCAGCTGGGGACAGGGCACAGATACGCAGTATTTT CASSWGQGTDTQYF
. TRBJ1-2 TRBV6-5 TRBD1 TGTGCCAGCAGAACCGGGACAGACTATGGCTACACCTTC CASRTGTDYGYTF
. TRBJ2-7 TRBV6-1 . TGTGCCAGCAGTGAAGCGTGGGGAGCGGGCGGACTCTACGAGCAGTACTTC CASSEAWGAGGLYEQYF
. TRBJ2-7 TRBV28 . TGTGCCAGCACCCAACTGGGGGACGAGCAGTACTTC CASTQLGDEQYF
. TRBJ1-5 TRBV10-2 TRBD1 TGCGCCAGCAGTACCGGGACAGGTAACAATCAGCCCCAGCATTTT CASSTGTGNNQPQHF
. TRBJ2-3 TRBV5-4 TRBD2 TGTGCCAGCAGCTTCCCTAGCGGGCGATACACAGATACGCAGTATTTT CASSFPSGRYTDTQYF
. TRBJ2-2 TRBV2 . TGTGCCAGCAGTTTTAGCTCCACCGGGGAGCTGTTTTTT CASSFSSTGELFF
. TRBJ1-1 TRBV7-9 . TGTGCCAGCAGATCCGGGGGGAACACTGAAGCTTTCTTT CASRSGGNTEAFF
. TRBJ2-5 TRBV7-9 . TGTGCCAGCAGCTTAAGGGCGGGAGAGACCCAGTACTTC CASSLRAGETQYF
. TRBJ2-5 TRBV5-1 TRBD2 TGCGCCAGCAGCTTGGGGACTAGCGGGAGGGAAGAGACCCAGTACTTC CASSLGTSGREETQYF
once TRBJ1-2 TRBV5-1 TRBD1 TGCGCCAGCAGCCCCAGGACAGGGACCAACTATGGCTACACCTTC CASSPRTGTNYGYTF
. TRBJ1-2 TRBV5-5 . TGTGCCAGCAGCTCCCGACGGGGGGAAGACTATGGCTACACCTTC CASSSRRGEDYGYTF
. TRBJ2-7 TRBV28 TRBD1 TGTGCCAGCAGTTTGGGGCTACCGGTGGGACAGGGATCACCCTACGAGCAGTACTTC CASSLGLPVGQGSPYEQYF
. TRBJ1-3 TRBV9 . TGTGCCAGCAGCGCCAGGGGCAGCTCTGGAAACACCATATATTTT CASSARGSSGNTIYF
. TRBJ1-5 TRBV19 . TGTGCCAGTAGTATCGGTACATTGATAAGCAATCAGCCCCAGCATTTT CASSIGTLISNQPQHF
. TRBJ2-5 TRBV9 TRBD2 TGTGCCAGCAGCGTAGGGACGAGTGGGACTAGCGGGGGGTTGGAGACCCAGTACTTC CASSVGTSGTSGGLETQYF
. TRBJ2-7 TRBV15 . TGTGCCACCAGCAGAGATAATACCGGGGGCTTCTCCTACGAGCAGTACTTC CATSRDNTGGFSYEQYF
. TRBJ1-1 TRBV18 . TGTGCCAGCTCACCACTAGGCCTGAACACTGAAGCTTTCTTT CASSPLGLNTEAFF
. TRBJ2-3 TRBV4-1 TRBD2 TGCGCCAGCAGCCAAGATACTAGCGGGAGGACAGATACGCAGTATTTT CASSQDTSGRTDTQYF
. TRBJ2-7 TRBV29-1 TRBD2 TGCAGCGTTGAGGCTAGCGGCCTTCCAGGCGAGCAGTACTTC CSVEASGLPGEQYF
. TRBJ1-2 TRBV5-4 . TGTGCCAGCAGCTTGGAGGATGTCTATGGCTACACCTTC CASSLEDVYGYTF
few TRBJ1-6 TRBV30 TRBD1 TGTGCCTGGAGCGCCGGGACAGCAAGTAATTCACCCCTCCACTTT CAWSAGTASNSPLHF
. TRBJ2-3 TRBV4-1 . TGCGCCAGCAGCCAAGTCCCCCCCGCTACAGGGTTTAGCACAGATACGCAGTATTTT CASSQVPPATGFSTDTQYF
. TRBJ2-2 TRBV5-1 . TGCGCCAGCAGCACGGACAGGAACACCGGGGAGCTGTTTTTT CASSTDRNTGELFF
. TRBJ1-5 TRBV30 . TGTGCCTGGACGGGGGCCTTAAGCCAGCCCCAGCATTTT CAWTGALSQPQHF
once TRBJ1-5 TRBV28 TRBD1 TGTGCCAGCAGTTGGACAGGGGTCCTCGGGGGTAGCAATCAGCCCCAGCATTTT CASSWTGVLGGSNQPQHF
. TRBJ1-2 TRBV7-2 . TGTGCCAGCAGCGGATCCGGGCTCTATGGCTACACCTTC CASSGSGLYGYTF
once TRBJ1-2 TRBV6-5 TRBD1 TGTGCCAGCAGAGCCGGACAGGACGGCTATGGCTACACCTTC CASRAGQDGYGYTF
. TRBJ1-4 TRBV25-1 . TGTGCCAGCAGTGTAAGGGGTAGGGAAAAACTGTTTTTT CASSVRGREKLFF
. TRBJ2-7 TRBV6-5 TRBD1 TGTGCCAGCCAAAGGGGACAGGGTTCAGAGCAGTACTTC CASQRGQGSEQYF
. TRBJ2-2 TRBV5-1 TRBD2 TGCGCCAGCACCCTTGGGACTAGCGGCACCGGGGAGCTGTTTTTT CASTLGTSGTGELFF
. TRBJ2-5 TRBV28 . TGTGCCAGCACCTCGGCTGGGGGTGAGACCCAGTACTTC CASTSAGGETQYF
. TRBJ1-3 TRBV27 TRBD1 TGTGCCAGCAGTTTACAGGGGGGAGGCACCATATATTTT CASSLQGGGTIYF